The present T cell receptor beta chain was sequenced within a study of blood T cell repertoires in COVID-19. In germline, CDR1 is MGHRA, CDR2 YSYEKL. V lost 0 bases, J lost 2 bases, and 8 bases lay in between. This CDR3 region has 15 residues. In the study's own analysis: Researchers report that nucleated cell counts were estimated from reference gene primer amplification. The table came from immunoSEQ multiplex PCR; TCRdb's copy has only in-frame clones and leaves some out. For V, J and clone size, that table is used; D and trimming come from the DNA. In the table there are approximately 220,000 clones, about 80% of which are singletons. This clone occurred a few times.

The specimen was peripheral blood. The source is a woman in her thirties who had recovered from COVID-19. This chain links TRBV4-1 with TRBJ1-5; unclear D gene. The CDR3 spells CASSQEIGGNQPQHF. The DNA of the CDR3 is TGCGCCAGCAGCCAAGAGATAGGAGGCAATCAGCCCCAGCATTTT.